Detailed here is one TCR beta chain. This clone's antigen is unknown. No much larger clone is present one base from it, and per-base qualities are unavailable. These data belong to a study of shared clonotypes between healthy human individuals (dated by TCRdb to 2019 to 2021). Study-wide context: A few men and a couple of women, aged 18 to 49 years, made up the cohort. For each donor, CD4 naive and CD4 memory were each run on three plates, CD8 naive on two plates, and CD8 memory on one plate. The study deeply sequenced blood TCR repertoires of about 5 healthy adults to estimate repertoire size and the extent of clonotype sharing between individuals. Libraries were prepared and TCR repertoires were sequenced by different laboratories using diverse techniques, in order to increase sequencing depth and limit assay-specific biases. Between about 0.85 and 8.9 billion PBMCs per donor were obtained by leukapheresis. What the study reported, not specific to this receptor: Pairwise subsampling led to the expectation that sequencing depth would affect the degree of clonotype sharing among donors. Even with the large sequencing depth, rarefaction of the sorted-subset datasets indicated that sequencing was incomplete. When four donors were compared, the shared fraction of clonotypes was about 5% for naive CD4, around 3.6% for naive CD8, 2% to 2.5% for memory CD4, and 0.35% to 0.5% for memory CD8. The genetic and exposure-history diversity represented was limited by the small number of donors. Sampling was restricted to blood, and TCR repertoires in tissues likely differ from the TCR repertoires found in blood. Compared with non-shared clonotypes, the clonotypes found in all four sorted-subset donors had higher generation probabilities. Larger estimated clonotype richness was generally found for naive subsets than for memory subsets.

TCR CDR3 regions were amplified from genomic DNA by multiplex PCR using the deep immunoSEQ assay. Genomic DNA extracted from each cell subset was distributed evenly over all wells of several immunoSEQ 96-well plates, and each plate served as one replicate. For sorted subsets, 150 to 250 ng genomic DNA, equal to tens of thousands of T cell genomes, was loaded into each replicate PCR. Purified libraries were measured with a Qubit 3.0 fluorometer, size-checked on a Bioanalyzer 2100, and measured again with the KAPA Library Quantification kit. Each immunoSEQ 96-well plate was sequenced on its own single-read 150-cycle Illumina NextSeq 550 flow cell. Per the authors' processing: Because the immunoSEQ output included only junctional sequences and no quality scores, the filtering could not be the same as the filtering used for full-length reads. Sequences were annotated with PyIR, a Python wrapper for IgBLAST v1.9, and V/J genes and CDR3 were assigned using IMGT germline references. Reads were removed for weak V/J assignments (E-value above 1e-6), missing CDR3, stop codons, out-of-frame junctions, or ambiguous translated residues. A V3J clonotype was defined by an identical inferred V gene, J gene, and CDR3 amino acid sequence. Percentage overlap between repertoires was calculated by dividing the number of shared unique clonotypes by the size of the smaller repertoire. Repertoire richness was assessed with RTK rarefaction, the Chao1 estimator, and Recon v2.1 estimates of unobserved clonotypes. Generation probabilities for all TCRbeta clonotypes obtained by the gDNA method from a handful of donors were computed using OLGA. In its TCRdb copy, this immuneACCESS table keeps in-frame sequences only and misses some clones. Where compared with another copy, unresolved V genes explain less than half of these, and the others have no known cause. The D gene and trimming were derived from the DNA, and the V and J assignments and clone size from that table. The sample data list approximately 2.1 million clones, and roughly 93% of these were observed just once. The ten largest clonotypes hold about 0.39% of the sample.

The CDR3 contains 17 residues, cysteine and phenylalanine counted. The sequence is cut down to CDR3 DNA, 51 bases in frame from base 1. CDR1 and CDR2 (LNHNV, YYDKDF) derive from the germline V gene (reference sequence). The germline ends are 27 bases apart after V is trimmed by 5 bases and J by 10 bases. Donors were healthy HIV-negative adults with no recently reported acute infections or vaccinations. All donors were Caucasian adults living in Nashville, Tennessee, USA. CD4+ T cells were enriched through magnetic negative selection, after which naive cells were positively selected on CD45RA and the remaining negative fraction served as the memory subset. After blood collection by leukapheresis, PBMCs were isolated using Ficoll-Histopaque density gradient centrifugation and then cryopreserved in the vapor phase of liquid nitrogen. Analytical flow cytometry was used to check the purity and quantity of every magnetically sorted T cell population. Genomic DNA was isolated from every sorted fraction and measured by UV absorbance on a Nanodrop 2000c.

Rearrangement joined TRBV15 to TRBJ2-1, with the D segment identity uncertain. The receptor's source is a man aged 18 to 30 in good health. Some clones in this sample may be carry-over from other donors' samples. Sequencing used naive CD4+ T cells from PBMCs. The cell subset or site label for this specimen denotes: CD45RA+ positively selected. The DNA sequence is TGTGCCACCAGCCCGCTTGGGTGGACCGCCAACACGGCAGAGCAGTTCTTC. The resulting protein is CATSPLGWTANTAEQFF.